Below are 25 T cell receptor beta chains sequenced from a single sample in a study. TCRdb redid the calling of the RT-PCR reads with MiXCR, one entry per CDR3 protein. Among approximately 720,000 distinct CDR3 sequences listed, 14% were seen once. The sequencing input was memory CD4+ T cells from blood. The receptor source for this set is a female donor in good health, serving as a healthy control.

This clonotype showed up many times. V and J are TRBV6-5 and TRBJ1-2; no reliable D call. The CDR3 has 13 residues. V lost 6 bases and J 4 bases, leaving 12 bases between the germline ends. The germline CDR1 and CDR2 sequences are MNHEY and SVGAGI. The CDR3 DNA is TGTGCCAGCAGGCCCCGGACGGGCTATGGCTACACCTTC. Translating gives CASRPRTGYGYTF.

This clonotype appeared a few times. CDR3 DNA sequence: TGCAGTGCCTCGACTAGCGGGAGGACCCTCTACGAGCAGTACTTC. It is translated as CSASTSGRTLYEQYF. V gene TRBV20-1 combines with J gene TRBJ2-7; 13 positions agree with TRBD2. V lost 6 bases, J lost 3 bases, and 8 bases stayed unmatched. This CDR3 spans 15 amino acids. Germline V lookup: CDR1 DFQATT, CDR2 SNEGSKA (reference sequence).

Notes on this clonotype: An end of the junction does not agree with germline; a read error may underlie this. The CDR3 here is CASSSGGAIGQVF. The CDR3 nucleotides read TGTGCCAGCTCTAGCGGGGGGGCCATCGGCCAGGTCTTC. This chain connects TRBV6-6 to TRBJ2-1; 12 nucleotides agree with TRBD2. CDR1 and CDR2 (germline): MNHNY, SVGAGI (reference sequence). The CDR3 is 13 amino acids.

This clonotype was counted a few times. The rearrangement joins TRBV5-1 to TRBJ2-1; 10 bases map to TRBD1. The V segment lost 4 bases and the J segment 7 bases; nucleotides outside the gene matches: 5. CDR1 and CDR2 from the germline V gene are SGHRS and YFSETQ. This CDR3 comprises 14 residues. The CDR3 region is CASSRTGGENEQFF. CDR3 nucleotides: TGCGCCAGCAGCAGGACAGGGGGTGAAAATGAGCAGTTCTTC.

This chain connects TRBV5-1 to TRBJ2-1; no definite D call. Per the germline V gene, CDR1 is SGHRS and CDR2 is YFSETQ. The V end lost 4 bases, the J end lost 0 bases, and 11 bases lay between the germline ends. The CDR3 totals 15 residues. In nucleotides, the CDR3 is TGCGCCAGCAGCCTAGACATAAGCTCCTACAATGAGCAGTTCTTC. It encodes CASSLDISSYNEQFF. Filled out from reference TRBV5-1 and TRBJ2-1, the complete variable domain reads KAGVTQTPRYLIKTRGQQVTLSCSPISGHRSVSWYQQTPGQGLQFLFEYFSETQRNKGNFPGRFSGRQFSNSRSEMNVSTLELGDSALYLCASSLDISSYNEQFFGPGTRLTVL.

This clonotype was seen many times. This rearrangement joins TRBV6-2 or TRBV6-3 to TRBJ1-1, with D perhaps matching TRBD1 (5 bases). From germline, CDR1 is MNHEY and CDR2 SVGEGT. The V gene lost 3 bases and the J gene lost 0 bases, with 14 bases spanning the gap. The CDR3 is made up of 16 amino acids. The CDR3 reads CASSYQGPGLNTEAFF. CDR3 nucleotide sequence: TGTGCCAGCAGTTATCAGGGCCCCGGGCTGAACACTGAAGCTTTCTTT.

There are many counts of this clonotype. J is TRBJ2-1 and V is TRBV5-1; 8 bases agree with TRBD2. Germline V gives CDR1 SGHRS, CDR2 YFSETQ. The CDR3 contains 15 residues. J lost 8 bases, V lost 4 bases, and 11 bases had no gene match. CDR3 coding DNA: TGCGCCAGCAGCGAGGGACTAGTACCAAGACATGAGCAGTTCTTC. Protein: CASSEGLVPRHEQFF.

This clonotype was seen a handful of times. The V call is TRBV7-2, the J call TRBJ2-2; D not certain. Trimming removed 2 bases from V and 4 bases from J, with 11 bases in between. CDR3 length equals 15 residues. CDR1 is SGHTA and CDR2 is FQGNSA in the germline V gene. The chain's CDR3 is CASSLKRFPTGELFF. CDR3 coding DNA: TGTGCCAGCAGCTTAAAAAGATTCCCCACCGGGGAGCTGTTTTTT.

This clonotype was observed a few times. V and J are TRBV7-8 and TRBJ2-3, with D perhaps TRBD2 (5 bases). V gave up 1 base and J gave up 3 bases, with 20 bases separating them. Germline lookup yields CDR1 SGHVS and CDR2 FQNEAQ. CDR3 size: 18 residues. CDR3 coding DNA: TGTGCCAGCAGCTTAGAAGTAGTAATCGCGGGCTGGACAGATACGCAGTATTTT. This translates into CASSLEVVIAGWTDTQYF.

This chain uses TRBV6-2 or TRBV6-3 with TRBJ2-1; TRBD2 aligns across 11 bases. The trim removed 6 bases at V and 6 bases at J, leaving 7 bases unmatched. The CDR3 sequence is 15 residues long. The germline V gene encodes CDR1 MNHEY and CDR2 SVGEGT. DNA of the CDR3: TGTGCCAGCAGACTCTTTAGCGGGAGGGGCAATGAGCAGTTCTTC. Encoded protein: CASRLFSGRGNEQFF.

This clonotype has a count of ten or more. The chain uses TRBV20-1 and TRBJ2-3; D call uncertain. Germline CDR1 DFQATT, CDR2 SNEGSKA (reference sequence). The CDR3 has 13 residues. Trimming cost V 3 bases and J 1 base, with 8 bases left between them. In nucleotides, the CDR3 is TGCAGTGCTAGCGTGATCGGCACAGATACGCAGTATTTT. As protein: CSASVIGTDTQYF.

This clonotype was counted at least ten times. The genes are TRBV20-1 and TRBJ2-7; TRBD2 matches at 10 bases. This CDR3 comprises 15 residues. The germline CDR1 and CDR2 sequences are DFQATT and SNEGSKA (reference sequence). V lost 6 bases to trimming and J lost 3 bases; unmatched junction nucleotides: 11. CDR3 amino acids: CSARKREGNSYEQYF. In DNA form, the CDR3 reads TGCAGTGCCAGGAAGCGGGAGGGGAATAGCTACGAGCAGTACTTC.

The chain links TRBV29-1 to TRBJ2-7; D could derive from TRBD1 or TRBD2 (5 bases each). CDR3 length equals 12 residues. Germline CDR1 reads SQVTM; CDR2 reads ANQGSEA. The V end lost 4 bases, the J end lost 6 bases, and 13 bases lay between the germline ends. The CDR3 DNA is TGCAGCGTTGGGTTCGGGACCGGCGAGCAGTACTTC. It is translated as CSVGFGTGEQYF.

The V call is TRBV27, the J call TRBJ1-2; 9 bases are shared with TRBD1. CDR3 length: 13 residues. Trimming removed 5 bases from V and 7 bases from J; junction bases left unmatched: 5. Germline-derived CDR1 and CDR2 are MNHEY and SMNVEV (reference sequence). The CDR3, as DNA: TGTGCCAGCAGTCCCGGGACAGGGCCTGGCTACACCTTC. Translating gives CASSPGTGPGYTF.

This chain links TRBV5-6 with TRBJ1-1; D gene ambiguous. The V gene's germline CDR1 is SGHDT and CDR2 YYEEEE. The CDR3 consists of 15 residues. With 3 bases removed from V and 2 bases from J, the gap between germline ends came to 14 bases. CDR3 amino acids: CASSSQSQPNTEAFF. CDR3 DNA: TGTGCCAGCAGCTCCCAATCACAGCCTAACACTGAAGCTTTCTTT.

By share of the sample, this clonotype is medium-sized. The chain links TRBV20-1 to TRBJ1-2; D remains ambiguous. This CDR3 has 13 amino acids. Germline V gene sequence: CDR1 DFQATT, CDR2 SNEGSKA (reference sequence). The CDR3 nucleotides read TGCAGAACGTACAGCACCGATAACTATGGCTACACCTTC. Its protein is CRTYSTDNYGYTF.

This clonotype was observed at least ten times. The chain carries TRBV12-3 or TRBV12-4 and TRBJ2-2, with 9 bases aligning to TRBD1. The CDR3 spans 17 residues. Unmatched junction bases numbered 14, after V lost 6 bases and J lost 6 bases. The CDR3 nucleotides are TGTGCCAGCAGCTCCCGATCGGGACAGGGCCCCGCCGGGGAGCTGTTTTTT. It yields the protein CASSSRSGQGPAGELFF.

This clonotype has ten or more counts. The V gene is TRBV7-2, the J gene TRBJ1-5, with D maybe TRBD1 (5 bases). Trimming left V 1 base short and J 0 bases short, with 7 bases between. The germline gives CDR1 SGHTA, CDR2 FQGNSA. The CDR3 totals 15 residues. The CDR3 loop is CASSLVRVSNQPQHF. In nucleotides, the CDR3 is TGTGCCAGCAGCTTAGTCAGGGTTAGCAATCAGCCCCAGCATTTT. Supplemented by reference TRBV7-2 and TRBJ1-5, the full variable domain reads GAGVSQSPSNKVTEKGKDVELRCDPISGHTALYWYRQSLGQGLEFLIYFQGNSAPDKSGLPSDRFSAERTGGSVSTLTIQRTQQEDSAVYLCASSLVRVSNQPQHFGDGTRLSIL.

The chain couples TRBV7-2 to TRBJ1-1; D not resolved. The CDR3 length is 14 residues. Germline-derived CDR1 and CDR2 are SGHTA and FQGNSA. V was trimmed by 1 base and J by 1 base, leaving 7 bases between them. CDR3 in amino acids: CASSLVWQNTEAFF. In DNA form, the CDR3 reads TGTGCCAGCAGCTTAGTATGGCAGAACACTGAAGCTTTCTTT. Full variable domain (rest looked up from reference TRBV7-2 and TRBJ1-1): GAGVSQSPSNKVTEKGKDVELRCDPISGHTALYWYRQSLGQGLEFLIYFQGNSAPDKSGLPSDRFSAERTGGSVSTLTIQRTQQEDSAVYLCASSLVWQNTEAFFGQGTRLTVV.

The V and J genes are TRBV5-1 and TRBJ2-7; the match to TRBD1 covers 8 bases. In germline, CDR1 is SGHRS, CDR2 YFSETQ. The CDR3 contains 19 residues. Losses at the gene ends were 0 bases for V and 3 bases for J; bases not matched to a gene: 17. CDR3 DNA: TGCGCCAGCAGCTTGGACACTGTTCGCCCTGGGACAGGAGTCTACGAGCAGTACTTC. This translates into CASSLDTVRPGTGVYEQYF.

This clonotype came up a few times. The genes are TRBV30 and TRBJ2-3, with 10 positions matching TRBD2. CDR1 GTSNPN and CDR2 SVGIG come from the germline V gene (reference sequence). CDR3 length: 16 residues. Germline trimming cut 4 bases from V and 4 bases from J; bases unmatched to any gene: 11. In DNA, the CDR3 is TGTGCCTGGAAATCACCTAGCGGGAGAAAACCAGATACGCAGTATTTT. This sequence encodes CAWKSPSGRKPDTQYF.

The chain recombines TRBV5-5 with TRBJ2-2, with 9 bases fitting TRBD1. The CDR3 sequence is 17 residues long. Germline assignment: CDR1 SGHKS and CDR2 YYEKEE (reference sequence). Trimming took 5 bases from V and 0 from J; bases not matched to a gene: 8. CDR3 protein: CASRRRGQGPNTGELFF. Written as DNA, the CDR3 is TGTGCCAGCAGGCGAAGGGGACAGGGACCGAACACCGGGGAGCTGTTTTTT. Complete variable domain (other parts from reference TRBV5-5 and TRBJ2-2): DAGVTQSPTHLIKTRGQQVTLRCSPISGHKSVSWYQQVLGQGPQFIFQYYEKEERGRGNFPDRFSARQFPNYSSELNVNALLLGDSALYLCASRRRGQGPNTGELFFGEGSRLTVL.

This clonotype appeared a few times. The gene calls are TRBV2 and TRBJ1-5; unclear D gene. This CDR3 spans 14 amino acids. In germline, CDR1 is SNHLY, CDR2 FYNNEI. Trimming removed 2 bases at V and 7 bases at J, with 12 bases between. The CDR3 coding sequence is TGTGCCAGCAGTGAATCTGGATTCGCGCAGCCCCAGCATTTT. It is translated as CASSESGFAQPQHF.

At least ten counts were recorded for this clonotype. The junction and the germline gene differ at one end; a read error may be behind it. The V call is TRBV7-8, the J call TRBJ1-5; 8 nucleotides agree with TRBD1. This CDR3 is 15 amino acids long. Germline V gene sequence: CDR1 SGHVS, CDR2 FQNEAQ. As DNA, the CDR3 is TGCGCCAGCAGCTTGGGGGGACAGGGCAATCAGCCCCAGCATTTT. It codes for CASSLGGQGNQPQHF.

The chain couples TRBV29-1 to TRBJ2-5; a weak D match, TRBD2 (5 bases). The CDR3 consists of 14 residues. The germline gives CDR1 SQVTM, CDR2 ANQGSEA. The V gene lost 5 bases and the J gene lost 4 bases, with 17 bases spanning the gap. The CDR3: CSVRDLLGLETQYF. The CDR3 DNA reads as TGCAGCGTTAGGGATCTACTAGGATTAGAGACCCAGTACTTC.